Following are 15 T cell receptor beta chains from one sample sequenced in a study of T cell responses to AZD1222 COVID-19 vaccine (dated by TCRdb to about 2021). Explained via the paper, the time point label denotes: about 28 days (+/-7) after the second vaccine dose. Library preparation was by the immunoSEQ multiplex PCR assay. Entries here come from immuneACCESS through TCRdb and include only in-frame sequences with V and J called. Some clones fail to appear in such tables; in the studies checked, an unresolved V gene covers under half of the shortfall, and the cause of the remainder is unknown. The table for this sample lists more than 110,000 clones; approximately 90% of them were counted only once. The ten biggest clones cover roughly 3% of the sample. The sample was peripheral blood, taken 28 days after the second AZD1222 dose. The source of these receptors is an adult who received the AZD1222 COVID-19 vaccine.

V is TRBV10-3 and J is TRBJ2-3; D remains ambiguous. The CDR3 is 13 amino acids. Germline V lookup: CDR1 ENHRY, CDR2 SYGVKD. V was trimmed by 5 bases and J by 2 bases, leaving 8 bases between them. CDR3 sequence reads: CAISPTITDTQYF. The CDR3 DNA reads TGTGCCATCAGTCCTACCATCACAGATACGCAGTATTTT.

The CDR3 loop is CAWSVGTSRGHEQFF. For the CDR3, the DNA is TGTGCCTGGAGTGTAGGGACTAGCAGAGGCCATGAGCAGTTCTTC. The gene calls are TRBV30 and TRBJ2-1; TRBD2 aligns across 9 bases. The germline V gene encodes CDR1 GTSNPN and CDR2 SVGIG (reference sequence). The CDR3 has 15 residues. V shed 0 bases, J shed 8 bases, and the junction held 8 bases outside the gene matches.

A single count supports this clone. The rearrangement uses TRBV28 and TRBJ1-2; D possibly corresponds to TRBD1 (6 bases). Germline assignment: CDR1 MDHEN and CDR2 SYDVKM. Trimming shortened V by 3 bases and J by 2 bases, and 10 bases separated the two germline ends. The CDR3 runs to 14 residues. CDR3 nucleotides: TGTGCCAGCAGTTTGATGGGGGGCAACTATGGCTACACCTTC. Protein product: CASSLMGGNYGYTF.

The V call is TRBV18, the J call TRBJ1-5, with D unresolved. The V end lost 3 bases, the J end lost 6 bases, and 9 bases lay between the germline ends. The CDR3 spans 13 residues. CDR1 and CDR2 from the germline V gene are KGHSH and LQKENI. The CDR3 region is CASSPGVSQPQHF. CDR3 sequence (DNA): TGTGCCAGCTCACCTGGGGTATCTCAGCCCCAGCATTTT.

This clone was detected only once. The chain joins TRBV19 to TRBJ2-1; 10 nucleotides align to TRBD2. Germline loops: CDR1 LNHDA, CDR2 SQIVND (reference sequence). This CDR3 comprises 16 residues. The V and J ends lost 4 bases and 4 bases, in that order; junction bases with no gene match: 7. The chain's CDR3 is CASSTRLAGAYNEQFF. CDR3 nucleotides: TGTGCCAGTAGTACCCGACTAGCGGGCGCGTACAATGAGCAGTTCTTC.

This chain joins TRBV19 and TRBJ1-1; 10 bases map to TRBD1. The CDR3 runs to 14 residues. The trim removed 6 bases at V and 3 bases at J, leaving 4 bases unmatched. Germline V gene sequence: CDR1 LNHDA, CDR2 SQIVND (reference sequence). The CDR3 protein is CASRRQGADTEAFF. The CDR3 DNA is TGTGCCAGTAGGAGACAGGGGGCGGACACTGAAGCTTTCTTT.

J is TRBJ1-2 and V is TRBV28; tentatively, D is TRBD1 (5 bases). V was pared by 5 bases and J by 2 bases, with 18 bases between. The CDR3 totals 16 residues. Germline V lookup: CDR1 MDHEN, CDR2 SYDVKM. The CDR3 here is CASSPVLSRANYGYTF. For the CDR3, the DNA is TGTGCCAGCAGTCCGGTCCTCAGCAGGGCCAACTATGGCTACACCTTC.

The chain carries TRBV9 and TRBJ1-5; D gene unclear. V was cut by 2 bases and J by 8 bases, with 8 bases left in between. The CDR3 totals 12 residues. The germline gives CDR1 SGDLS, CDR2 YYNGEE. In DNA, the CDR3 is TGTGCCAGCAGCGTCCCTAAGGAGCCCCAGCATTTT. Translated, it gives CASSVPKEPQHF.

The chain has TRBV7-9 and TRBJ2-2; D unclear. V was pared by 2 bases and J by 0 bases, with 10 bases between. The CDR3 has 16 residues. The germline gives CDR1 SEHNR, CDR2 FQNEAQ (reference sequence). CDR3 in DNA: TGTGCCAGCAGCTTAAATAAGGGTGCGAACACCGGGGAGCTGTTTTTT. It codes for CASSLNKGANTGELFF.

The chain uses TRBV21-1 and TRBJ2-1; no check of the table's D call, TRBD2, against the DNA was made. TRBV21-1 is a pseudogene. The length of the CDR3 is 18 residues. The CDR3 sequence: CASSKAASGGGSYNEQFF. The CDR3 DNA is TGTGCCAGCAGCAAAGCAGCTAGCGGGGGGGGCTCCTACAATGAGCAGTTCTTC.

The chain couples TRBV6-2 or TRBV6-3 to TRBJ1-5; 8 bases align to TRBD1. This CDR3 spans 15 amino acids. V shed 4 bases, J shed 2 bases, and the junction held 4 bases outside the gene matches. Germline assignment: CDR1 MNHEY and CDR2 SVGEGT. The CDR3, as DNA: TGTGCCAGCAGTTCCTCGACAGGGGGCAATCAGCCCCAGCATTTT. This sequence encodes CASSSSTGGNQPQHF.

This clone came up a few times. V is TRBV28 and J is TRBJ1-1; D remains unclear. The germline CDR1 and CDR2 sequences are MDHEN and SYDVKM. The CDR3 spans 12 residues. V was pared by 8 bases and J by 7 bases, with 14 bases between. This CDR3 reads CASRRTIDEAFF. The DNA of the CDR3 is TGTGCCAGCCGTAGGACGATCGATGAAGCTTTCTTT.

The V and J genes are TRBV9 and TRBJ1-6, with D uncertain. Germline V gene data show CDR1 as SGDLS and CDR2 as YYNGEE. The length of the CDR3 is 14 residues. V was cut by 0 bases and J by 10 bases, with 11 bases left in between. The CDR3: CASSVEAGRSPLHF. In DNA, the CDR3 is TGTGCCAGCAGCGTAGAGGCAGGCAGATCACCCCTCCACTTT.

The chain recombines TRBV5-6 with TRBJ1-3, with D unresolved. Trimming took off 1 base at V and 4 bases at J, with 3 bases between the two ends. The germline CDR1 and CDR2 sequences are SGHDT and YYEEEE. This CDR3 contains 12 residues. Written as DNA, the CDR3 is TGTGCCAGCAGCTTGTTGGGAAACACCATATATTTT. It codes for CASSLLGNTIYF.

The chain has TRBV7-9 and TRBJ2-1; D is uncertain. The CDR3 is made up of 13 amino acids. Trimming stripped 5 bases from V and 7 bases from J, with 12 bases between. Germline lookup yields CDR1 SEHNR and CDR2 FQNEAQ (reference sequence). CDR3 bases: TGTGCCAGCAGCGCACCAGTAAAGAATGAGCAGTTCTTC. Residues: CASSAPVKNEQFF.